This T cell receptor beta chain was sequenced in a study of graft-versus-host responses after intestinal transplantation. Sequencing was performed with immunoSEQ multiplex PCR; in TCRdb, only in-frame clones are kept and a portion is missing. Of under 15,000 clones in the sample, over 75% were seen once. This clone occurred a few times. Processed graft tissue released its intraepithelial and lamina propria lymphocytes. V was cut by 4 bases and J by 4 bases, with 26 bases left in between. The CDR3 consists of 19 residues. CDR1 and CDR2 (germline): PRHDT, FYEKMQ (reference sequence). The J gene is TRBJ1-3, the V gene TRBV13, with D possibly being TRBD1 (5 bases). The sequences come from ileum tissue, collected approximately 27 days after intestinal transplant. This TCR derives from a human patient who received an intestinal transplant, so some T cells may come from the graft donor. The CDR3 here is CASSYANTGHPDFGNTIYF. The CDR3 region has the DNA TGTGCCAGCAGCTACGCGAACACCGGACACCCAGATTTCGGAAACACCATATATTTT.